This T cell receptor (beta chain) was sequenced during a study of T cells in Graves' hyperthyroidism and ophthalmopathy. As regards this clonotype: Its specificity is not known.

No progression to ophthalmopathy during 18 months of follow-up defined stable disease. Investigators excluded patients with uncontrolled infection, other autoimmune disease, pregnancy or lactation. Study outcomes and limitations: The model predicted ophthalmopathy a median around 6.5 months before onset.

The germline V gene encodes CDR1 MRHNA and CDR2 SNTAGT. V lost 3 bases and J lost 2, with 8 bases in between. This CDR3 is built from 13 residues. Amplification targeted TCR beta CDR3 regions from RNA transcripts. The TCR CDR3 first-round RT-PCR relied on the HTBI primer set. Each CDR3 protein gets one entry after TCRdb re-called the multiplex PCR reads with MiXCR. Here the sample spans roughly 800,000 distinct CDR3 sequences, around 38% being singletons. The source material was blood. The source of this sequence is a man between 18 and 29 years old with Graves' hyperthyroidism. The J gene is TRBJ2-7, the V gene TRBV6-4, with D perhaps assigned TRBD1 or TRBD2 (5 bases each). CDR3 sequence reads: CASSESGPYEQYF. CDR3 in DNA: TGTGCCAGCAGTGAGTCGGGACCCTACGAGCAGTACTTC.